Detailed here is one TCR beta chain. One end of the junction fails to match germline, which may point to a read error. The sample originates from a study of tumor-infiltrating lymphocytes in primary liver carcinoma. RNA was extracted from whole blood without cell sorting, alongside germline DNA. Researchers generated TCR beta cDNA from about 0.5 ug of total RNA, relying on a constant-region primer. Libraries for TCR beta were built through three nested multiplex PCR rounds, which together made up a slightly modified ARM-PCR procedure. Two initial PCR rounds of around 10 cycles each paired TRBV1-TRBV30 forward primers with a C-beta reverse primer. TCRdb recomputed calls from the multiplex PCR reads with MiXCR, one row per CDR3 protein. The sample contains 300,000 to 400,000 distinct CDR3 sequences, around three fifths of which appear only once. Germline V gene data show CDR1 as ENHRY and CDR2 as SYGVKD. The CDR3 length is 20 residues.

The source of this sequence is a middle-aged man with primary liver carcinoma and hepatitis B virus infection. The material sequenced was peripheral blood. This chain uses TRBV10-3 with TRBJ2-1; 11 nucleotides align to TRBD2. The CDR3 loop is CAISEDESSGRRSSYDEQFF. CDR3 DNA sequence: TGTGCCATCAGTGAGGATGAGTCTAGCGGGAGGCGCAGCTCCTACGATGAGCAGTTCTTC.